The 22 T cell receptor beta chains below come from one sample, sequenced in a study of post-analysis software for immune sequencing data. The study, taken as a whole, reports: Elevated frequency relative to controls characterized several TRBV segments in patients, TRBV5-6, TRBV5-1 and TRBV20-1 among them.

Their antigen targets remain unknown. The TCR beta cDNA libraries carried unique molecular identifiers. One entry per CDR3 protein results from TCRdb running MiXCR on the PCR reads. Altogether approximately 660,000 distinct CDR3 sequences are present, roughly three fifths being singletons, with the ten largest covering roughly 12%. Material: blood. The receptors here all came from a girl aged 2-9 years with multiple sclerosis.

This clonotype was observed a few times. The J gene is TRBJ2-1, the V gene TRBV5-6; TRBD1 is a possible D gene (6 bases). V was pared by 2 bases and J by 7 bases, with 16 bases between. The CDR3 consists of 15 residues. Germline CDR1 is SGHDT and CDR2 is YYEEEE. DNA for the CDR3: TGTGCCAGCAGCTTTAACCCTCTGGGGGCGAATGAGCAGTTCTTC. It yields the protein CASSFNPLGANEQFF.

In this sample, this clonotype turned up a few times. CDR3 in amino acids: CAGQGYTF. Written as DNA, the CDR3 is TGTGCCGGACAGGGCTACACCTTC. This rearrangement joins TRBV2 to TRBJ1-2; TRBD1 is a possible D gene (6 bases). The V and J ends lost 11 bases and 8 bases respectively, with 6 bases between them. This CDR3 is 8 amino acids long. Germline V gene data show CDR1 as SNHLY and CDR2 as FYNNEI.

The chain joins TRBV5-1 to TRBJ2-1, with no clear D. The CDR3 consists of 13 residues. Germline V gene lookup returns CDR1 SGHRS and CDR2 YFSETQ. The ends were cut back, 0 bases at V and 9 bases at J, with 10 bases in the middle. CDR3 amino acids: CASSLVGRLEQFF. CDR3 DNA: TGCGCCAGCAGCTTGGTAGGCCGACTTGAGCAGTTCTTC.

This chain uses TRBV10-3 with TRBJ2-1; 11 nucleotides line up with TRBD2. Germline values: CDR1 ENHRY, CDR2 SYGVKD. This CDR3 has 18 amino acids. V was pared by 0 bases and J by 2 bases, with 6 bases of the junction left unmatched. CDR3 DNA: TGTGCCATCAGTGAGTCCCTGGGACTAGCGGATACCTACAATGAGCAGTTCTTC. Amino acid sequence: CAISESLGLADTYNEQFF.

This chain links TRBV6-2 or TRBV6-3 with TRBJ2-1; D gene ambiguous. CDR1 is MNHEY, CDR2 SVGEGT, per germline. V gave up 7 bases and J gave up 0 bases, with 7 bases separating them. The CDR3 loop spans 13 amino acids. The CDR3 sequence: CASTAISYNEQFF. Here the CDR3 DNA reads TGTGCCAGCACCGCAATCTCCTACAATGAGCAGTTCTTC.

Details on this clonotype: Germline and junction disagree at one end, which may indicate a read error. The chain joins TRBV7-9 to TRBJ2-1; 7 bases are shared with TRBD2. The germline CDR1 and CDR2 sequences are SEHNR and FQNEAQ (reference sequence). The CDR3 has 15 residues. CDR3 in amino acids: CASSLELAVYNKQFF. CDR3 in DNA: TGTGCCAGCAGCTTAGAGCTAGCGGTTTACAATAAGCAGTTCTTC.

J is TRBJ2-1 and V is TRBV20-1, with TRBD2 matching 13 bases. Unmatched junction bases numbered 7, after V lost 6 bases and J lost 2 bases. The CDR3 has 16 residues. Germline V gene lookup returns CDR1 DFQATT and CDR2 SNEGSKA (reference sequence). For the CDR3, the DNA is TGCAGTGCCTGGACTAGCGGGGGTCGGACCTACAATGAGCAGTTCTTC. Encoded protein: CSAWTSGGRTYNEQFF.

This clonotype was recorded a few times. The V gene is TRBV7-3, the J gene TRBJ2-5, with 7 bases lining up with TRBD2. The CDR3 is 13 residues long. The germline CDR1 and CDR2 sequences are SGHTA and FQGTGA. The trim removed 4 bases at V and 3 bases at J, leaving 2 bases unmatched. CDR3 nucleotide sequence: TGTGCCAGCAGCTCAGGGAGGGAAGAGACCCAGTACTTC. It translates to CASSSGREETQYF.

V usage is TRBV15 and J usage is TRBJ2-1; D is perhaps TRBD2 (6 bases). The CDR3 extends over 15 amino acids. Trimming took 1 base from V and 4 from J, leaving 11 bases between them. Germline V lookup: CDR1 LNHNV, CDR2 YYDKDF (reference sequence). CDR3 DNA: TGTGCCACCAGCAGAGCGGGTGGACTATACAATGAGCAGTTCTTC. This sequence encodes CATSRAGGLYNEQFF.

The genes are TRBV28 and TRBJ1-2, with a tentative D call TRBD1 (6 bases). V lost 6 bases, J lost 3 bases, and 11 bases lay in between. The CDR3 length is 13 residues. Germline CDR1 reads MDHEN; CDR2 reads SYDVKM. The CDR3 DNA is TGTGCCAGCAGAGCAGGGGAGCACTATGGCTACACCTTC. It translates to CASRAGEHYGYTF.

The rearrangement joins TRBV3-1 to TRBJ2-3, with D tentatively TRBD2 (5 bases). The CDR3 is 15 residues long. Per germline, CDR1 LGHDT and CDR2 YNNKEL (reference sequence). The germline V and J ends were trimmed by 0 bases and 3 bases, with 10 bases remaining between them. In DNA, the CDR3 is TGTGCCAGCAGCCAAGAGAGGGTAGCAACAGATACGCAGTATTTT. It specifies CASSQERVATDTQYF.

The rearrangement links TRBV5-1 to TRBJ2-3, with D possibly being TRBD2 (6 bases). With 4 bases removed from V and 5 bases from J, the gap between germline ends came to 14 bases. Germline V gives CDR1 SGHRS, CDR2 YFSETQ. The CDR3 has 14 amino acids. This CDR3 is CASSAGRAGDTQYF. The CDR3 DNA follows: TGCGCCAGCAGCGCCGGGAGAGCGGGAGATACGCAGTATTTT.

J is TRBJ2-1 and V is TRBV7-9; D unresolved. Trimming pared 10 bases from V and 7 bases from J, leaving 26 bases between. This CDR3 is built from 16 residues. The germline V gene encodes CDR1 SEHNR and CDR2 FQNEAQ (reference sequence). CDR3 coding DNA: TGTGCCACCAACCTTCTCTGGAGCCGTTTTTTGAATGAGCAGTTCTTC. It is translated as CATNLLWSRFLNEQFF.

This clonotype is a singleton in its sample. The gene calls are TRBV20-1 and TRBJ2-7; D remains unclear. The J call may be in error: the DNA end matches TRBJ2-5 better. This CDR3 has 13 residues. Germline CDR1 reads DFQATT; CDR2 reads SNEGSKA (reference sequence). In nucleotides, the CDR3 is TGCAGTGCCGCTGGAAGGGATCTAGAGACCCAGTACTTC. This sequence encodes CSAAGRDLETQYF.

J is TRBJ2-5 and V is TRBV25-1; no firm D call. Per germline, CDR1 MGHDK and CDR2 SYGVNS. There are 15 residues in the CDR3. V dropped 3 bases and J dropped 2 bases, with 13 bases sitting between them. The CDR3, as DNA: TGTGCCAGCAGTGATCAGCCACCGGCTCAAGAGACCCAGTACTTC. Protein product: CASSDQPPAQETQYF. Filled out from reference TRBV25-1 and TRBJ2-5, the complete variable domain reads EADIYQTPRYLVIGTGKKITLECSQTMGHDKMYWYQQDPGMELHLIHYSYGVNSTEKGDLSSESTVSRIRTEHFPLTLESARPSHTSQYLCASSDQPPAQETQYFGPGTRLLVL.

The chain carries TRBV5-1 and TRBJ2-4; D is undetermined. Germline values: CDR1 SGHRS, CDR2 YFSETQ. The length of the CDR3 is 14 residues. Trimming cost V 1 base and J 5 bases, with 10 bases left between them. CDR3 sequence (DNA): TGCGCCAGCAGCTTGAGTGTAAGGGAAAACATTCAGTACTTC. This sequence encodes CASSLSVRENIQYF.

V gene TRBV5-5 combines with J gene TRBJ2-1; tentatively, D is TRBD1 (6 bases). V lost 2 bases to trimming and J lost 9 bases, with 18 bases between them. Germline CDR1 SGHKS, CDR2 YYEKEE (reference sequence). The CDR3 has 15 residues. This CDR3 is CASSLGVDLRGEQFF. The CDR3, as DNA: TGTGCCAGCAGCTTAGGAGTAGACCTCAGGGGTGAGCAGTTCTTC.

This clonotype was recorded many times. The junction shows a germline mismatch at one end, possibly a read error. The chain has TRBV5-1 and TRBJ2-1; D gene uncertain. The length of the CDR3 is 12 residues. CDR1 SGHRS and CDR2 YFSETQ come from the germline V gene. CDR3 nucleotides: TGTGCCAGCAGCTTAGTCGGCGATGAGCAGTTCTTC. Translating it yields CASSLVGDEQFF.

CDR3 residues: CSARGGYDNEQFF. The CDR3, as DNA: TGCAGTGCTAGGGGCGGTTACGACAATGAGCAGTTCTTC. J is TRBJ2-1 and V is TRBV20-1; D gene unclear. The CDR3 runs to 13 residues. The germline gives CDR1 DFQATT, CDR2 SNEGSKA (reference sequence). The ends were cut back, 3 bases at V and 5 bases at J, with 11 bases in the middle.

The chain couples TRBV3-1 to TRBJ2-5; D gene uncertain. The CDR3 runs 16 residues. From germline, CDR1 is LGHDT and CDR2 YNNKEL (reference sequence). V was trimmed by 4 bases and J by 2 bases, leaving 17 bases between them. In nucleotides, the CDR3 is TGTGCCAGCAGCCGGGGTGACATCTACGGTCAAGAGACCCAGTACTTC. This sequence encodes CASSRGDIYGQETQYF.

This clonotype was picked up one time. The chain links TRBV10-3 to TRBJ2-5; D might be TRBD2 (6 bases). The CDR3 loop spans 15 amino acids. Germline V gene data show CDR1 as ENHRY and CDR2 as SYGVKD. V gave up 4 bases and J gave up 5 bases, with 17 bases separating them. The CDR3 region has the DNA TGTGCCATCAGTGCGGCGGGCGCCGGAGGGGAGACCCAGTACTTC. Protein product: CAISAAGAGGETQYF.

The V gene is TRBV15, the J gene TRBJ2-1, with 8 bases aligning to TRBD2. CDR1 and CDR2 (germline): LNHNV, YYDKDF (reference sequence). This CDR3 has 14 residues. The ends lost 6 bases at V and 7 bases at J; junction bases unmatched: 8. The CDR3 region has the DNA TGTGCCACCAGAGGAGCGGGAGCAACAAATGAGCAGTTCTTC. It yields the protein CATRGAGATNEQFF. Supplemented by reference TRBV15 and TRBJ2-1, the full variable domain reads DAMVIQNPRYQVTQFGKPVTLSCSQTLNHNVMYWYQQKSSQAPKLLFHYYDKDFNNEADTPDNFQSRRPNTSFCFLDIRSPGLGDTAMYLCATRGAGATNEQFFGPGTRLTVL.